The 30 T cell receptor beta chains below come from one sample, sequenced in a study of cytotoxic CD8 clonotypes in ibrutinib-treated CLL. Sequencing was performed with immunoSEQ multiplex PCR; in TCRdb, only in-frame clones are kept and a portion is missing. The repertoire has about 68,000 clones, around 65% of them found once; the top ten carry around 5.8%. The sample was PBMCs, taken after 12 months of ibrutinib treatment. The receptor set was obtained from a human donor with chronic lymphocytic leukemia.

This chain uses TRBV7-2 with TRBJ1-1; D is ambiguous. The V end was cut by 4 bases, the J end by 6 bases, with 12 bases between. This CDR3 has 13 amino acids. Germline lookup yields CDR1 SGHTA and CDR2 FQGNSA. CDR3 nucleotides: TGTGCCAGCAGCTACTCGGGGATGGCTGAAGCTTTCTTT. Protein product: CASSYSGMAEAFF.

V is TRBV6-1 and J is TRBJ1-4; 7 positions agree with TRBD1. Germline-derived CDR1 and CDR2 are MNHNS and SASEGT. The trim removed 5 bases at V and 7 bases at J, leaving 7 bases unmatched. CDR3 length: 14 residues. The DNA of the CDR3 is TGTGCCAGCAGTAACAGGGGTCCTGGTGAAAAACTGTTTTTT. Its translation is CASSNRGPGEKLFF.

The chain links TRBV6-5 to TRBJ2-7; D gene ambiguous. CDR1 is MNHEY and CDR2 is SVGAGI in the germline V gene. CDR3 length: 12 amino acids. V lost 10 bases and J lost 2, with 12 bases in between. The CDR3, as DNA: TGTGCCACCCGAGCAGGCCCCTACGAGCAGTACTTC. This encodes CATRAGPYEQYF.

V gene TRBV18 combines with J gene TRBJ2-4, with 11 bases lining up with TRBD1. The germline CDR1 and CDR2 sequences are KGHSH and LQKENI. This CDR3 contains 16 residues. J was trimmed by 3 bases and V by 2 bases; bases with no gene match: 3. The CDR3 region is CASSPGTGGGKNIQYF. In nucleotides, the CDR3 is TGTGCCAGCTCACCAGGGACAGGGGGAGGCAAAAACATTCAGTACTTC.

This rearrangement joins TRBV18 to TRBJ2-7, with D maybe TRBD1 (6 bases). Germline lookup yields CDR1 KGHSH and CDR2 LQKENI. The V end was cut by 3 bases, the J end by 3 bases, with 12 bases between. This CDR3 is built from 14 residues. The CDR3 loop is CASSPKTGLYEQYF. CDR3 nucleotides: TGTGCCAGCTCACCGAAGACAGGACTCTACGAGCAGTACTTC.

The DNA of the CDR3 is TGTGCCAGCAGCTCCGGCAAGGGGAATCAGCCCCAGCATTTT. Translation: CASSSGKGNQPQHF. V and J are TRBV7-6 and TRBJ1-5; tentatively, D is TRBD1 (5 bases). This CDR3 comprises 14 residues. Trimming took off 4 bases at V and 4 bases at J, with 11 bases between the two ends. The germline CDR1 and CDR2 sequences are SGHVS and FNYEAQ.

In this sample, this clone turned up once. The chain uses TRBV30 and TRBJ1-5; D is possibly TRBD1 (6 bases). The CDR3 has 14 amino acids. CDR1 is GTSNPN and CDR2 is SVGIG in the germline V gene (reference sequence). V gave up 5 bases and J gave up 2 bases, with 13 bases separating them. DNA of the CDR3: TGTGCCTGGGACCAGGGGCAGGGCAATCAGCCCCAGCATTTT. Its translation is CAWDQGQGNQPQHF. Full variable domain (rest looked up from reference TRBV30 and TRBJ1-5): SQTIHQWPATLVQPVGSPLSLECTVEGTSNPNLYWYRQAAGRGLQLLFYSVGIGQISSEVPQNLSASRPQDRQFILSSKKLLLSDSGFYLCAWDQGQGNQPQHFGDGTRLSIL.

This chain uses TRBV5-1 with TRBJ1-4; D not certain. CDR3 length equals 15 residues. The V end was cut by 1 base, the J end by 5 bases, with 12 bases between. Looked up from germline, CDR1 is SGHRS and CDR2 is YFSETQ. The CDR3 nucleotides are TGCGCCAGCAGCTTGAACCGGAGGGTGAATGAAAAACTGTTTTTT. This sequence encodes CASSLNRRVNEKLFF.

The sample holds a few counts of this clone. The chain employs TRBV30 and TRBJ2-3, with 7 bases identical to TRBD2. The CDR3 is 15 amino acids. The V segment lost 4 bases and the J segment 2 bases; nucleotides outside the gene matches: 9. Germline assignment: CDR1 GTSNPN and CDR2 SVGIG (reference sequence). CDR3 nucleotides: TGTGCCTGGACCGCTTTGGGGGGGGACACAGATACGCAGTATTTT. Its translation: CAWTALGGDTDTQYF.

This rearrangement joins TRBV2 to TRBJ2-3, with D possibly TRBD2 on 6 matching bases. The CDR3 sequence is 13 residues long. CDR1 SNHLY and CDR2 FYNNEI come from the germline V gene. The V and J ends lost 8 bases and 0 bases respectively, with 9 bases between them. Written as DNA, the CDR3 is TGTGCCAGCTTCGGGGGTAGCACAGATACGCAGTATTTT. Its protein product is CASFGGSTDTQYF.

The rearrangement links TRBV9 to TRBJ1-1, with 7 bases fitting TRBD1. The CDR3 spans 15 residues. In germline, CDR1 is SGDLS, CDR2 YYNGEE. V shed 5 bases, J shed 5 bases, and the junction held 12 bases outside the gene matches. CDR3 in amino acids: CASRAILSGGTEAFF. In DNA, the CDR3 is TGTGCCAGCAGAGCTATATTGTCAGGGGGAACTGAAGCTTTCTTT.

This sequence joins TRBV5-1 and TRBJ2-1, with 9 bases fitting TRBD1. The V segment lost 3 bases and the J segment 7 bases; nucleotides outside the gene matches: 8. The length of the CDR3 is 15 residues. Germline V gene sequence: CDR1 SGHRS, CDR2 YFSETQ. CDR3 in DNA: TGCGCCAGCAGCTCCTCGGGACAGGGTTTTAATGAGCAGTTCTTC. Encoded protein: CASSSSGQGFNEQFF. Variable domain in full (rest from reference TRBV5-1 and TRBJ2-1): KAGVTQTPRYLIKTRGQQVTLSCSPISGHRSVSWYQQTPGQGLQFLFEYFSETQRNKGNFPGRFSGRQFSNSRSEMNVSTLELGDSALYLCASSSSGQGFNEQFFGPGTRLTVL.

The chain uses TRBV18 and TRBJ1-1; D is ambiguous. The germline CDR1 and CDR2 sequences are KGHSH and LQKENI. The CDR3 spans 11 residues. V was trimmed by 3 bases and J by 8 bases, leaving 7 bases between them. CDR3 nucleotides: TGTGCCAGCTCACCGCAGGTGGAAGCTTTCTTT. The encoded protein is CASSPQVEAFF.

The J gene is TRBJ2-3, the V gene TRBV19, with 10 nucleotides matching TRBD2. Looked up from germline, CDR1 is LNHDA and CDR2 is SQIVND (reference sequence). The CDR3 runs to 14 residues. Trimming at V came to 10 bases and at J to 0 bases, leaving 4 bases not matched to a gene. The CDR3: CATRAGGSTDTQYF. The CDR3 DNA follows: TGTGCCACCAGAGCGGGGGGGAGCACAGATACGCAGTATTTT.

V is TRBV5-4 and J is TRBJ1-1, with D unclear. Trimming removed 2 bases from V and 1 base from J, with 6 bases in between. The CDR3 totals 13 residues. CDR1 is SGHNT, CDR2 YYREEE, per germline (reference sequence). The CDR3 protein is CASSFKRNTEAFF. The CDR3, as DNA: TGTGCCAGCAGCTTTAAGCGGAACACTGAAGCTTTCTTT.

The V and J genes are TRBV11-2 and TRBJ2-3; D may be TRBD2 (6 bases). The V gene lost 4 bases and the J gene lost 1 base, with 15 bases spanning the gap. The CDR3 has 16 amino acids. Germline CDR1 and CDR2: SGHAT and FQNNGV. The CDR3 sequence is CASSSWGDSRTDTQYF. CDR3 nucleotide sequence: TGTGCCAGCAGCTCCTGGGGGGACTCTCGCACAGATACGCAGTATTTT.

CDR3: CASSLGYTGELFF. The CDR3 coding sequence is TGTGCCAGCAGCTTAGGTTACACCGGGGAGCTGTTTTTT. J is TRBJ2-2 and V is TRBV7-3; D remains ambiguous. The germline V gene encodes CDR1 SGHTA and CDR2 FQGTGA. Trimming took off 2 bases at V and 3 bases at J, with 4 bases between the two ends. This CDR3 is 13 amino acids long.

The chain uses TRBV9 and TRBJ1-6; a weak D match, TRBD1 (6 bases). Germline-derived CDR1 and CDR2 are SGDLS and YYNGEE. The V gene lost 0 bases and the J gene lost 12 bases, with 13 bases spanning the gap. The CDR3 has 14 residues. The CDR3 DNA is TGTGCCAGCAGCGTAGCTTTGGGGGGCGTACCCCTCCACTTT. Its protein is CASSVALGGVPLHF.

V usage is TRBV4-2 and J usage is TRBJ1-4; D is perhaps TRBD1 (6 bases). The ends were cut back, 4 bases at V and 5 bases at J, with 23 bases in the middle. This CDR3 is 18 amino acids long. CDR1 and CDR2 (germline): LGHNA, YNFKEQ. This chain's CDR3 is CASSPIPQGRTGNEKLFF. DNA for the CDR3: TGTGCCAGCAGCCCAATCCCCCAAGGGCGTACAGGGAATGAAAAACTGTTTTTT.

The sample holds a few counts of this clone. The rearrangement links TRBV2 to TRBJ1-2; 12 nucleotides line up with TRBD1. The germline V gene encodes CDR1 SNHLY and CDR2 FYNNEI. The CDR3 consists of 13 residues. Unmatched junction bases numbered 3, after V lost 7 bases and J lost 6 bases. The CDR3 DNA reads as TGTGCCAGCAACCGGGACAGGGGGCATGGCTACACCTTC. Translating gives CASNRDRGHGYTF.

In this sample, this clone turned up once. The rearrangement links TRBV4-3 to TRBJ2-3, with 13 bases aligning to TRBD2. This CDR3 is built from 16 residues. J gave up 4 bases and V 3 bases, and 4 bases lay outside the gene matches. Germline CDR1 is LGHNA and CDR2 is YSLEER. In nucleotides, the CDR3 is TGCGCCAGCAGCCAGGATACTAGCGGGGGGGCAGATACGCAGTATTTT. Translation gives CASSQDTSGGADTQYF.

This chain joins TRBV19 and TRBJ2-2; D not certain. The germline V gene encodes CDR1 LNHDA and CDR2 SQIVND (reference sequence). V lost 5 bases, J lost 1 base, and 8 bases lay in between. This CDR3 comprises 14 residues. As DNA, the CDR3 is TGTGCCAGTAGTGAACACTTGAACACCGGGGAGCTGTTTTTT. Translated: CASSEHLNTGELFF.

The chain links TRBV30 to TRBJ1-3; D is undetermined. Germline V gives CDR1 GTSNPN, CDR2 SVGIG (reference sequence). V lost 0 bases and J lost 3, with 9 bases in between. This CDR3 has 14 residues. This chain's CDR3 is CAWSVSRLGNTIYF. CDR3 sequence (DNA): TGTGCCTGGAGTGTATCCAGGCTTGGAAACACCATATATTTT.

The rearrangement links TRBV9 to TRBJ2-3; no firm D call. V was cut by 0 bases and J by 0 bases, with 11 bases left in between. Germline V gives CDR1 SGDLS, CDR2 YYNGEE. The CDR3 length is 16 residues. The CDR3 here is CASSVEQITSTDTQYF. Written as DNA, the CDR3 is TGTGCCAGCAGCGTAGAACAGATTACCAGCACAGATACGCAGTATTTT. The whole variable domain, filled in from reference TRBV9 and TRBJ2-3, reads DSGVTQTPKHLITATGQRVTLRCSPRSGDLSVYWYQQSLDQGLQFLIQYYNGEERAKGNILERFSAQQFPDLHSELNLSSLELGDSALYFCASSVEQITSTDTQYFGPGTRLTVL.

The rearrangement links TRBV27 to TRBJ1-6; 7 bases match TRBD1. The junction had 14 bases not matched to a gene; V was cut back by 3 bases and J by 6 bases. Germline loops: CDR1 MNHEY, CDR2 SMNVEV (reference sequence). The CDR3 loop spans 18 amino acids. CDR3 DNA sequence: TGTGCCAGCAGTTTGCAGACAGGGTTAACCCAGGGTAATTCACCCCTCCACTTT. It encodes CASSLQTGLTQGNSPLHF.

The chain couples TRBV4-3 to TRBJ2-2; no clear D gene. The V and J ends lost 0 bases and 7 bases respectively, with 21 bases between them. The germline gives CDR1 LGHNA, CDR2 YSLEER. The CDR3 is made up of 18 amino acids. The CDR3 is CASSQDVRPNAVGGELFF. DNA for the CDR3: TGCGCCAGCAGCCAAGATGTTCGTCCGAACGCAGTCGGCGGGGAGCTGTTTTTT.

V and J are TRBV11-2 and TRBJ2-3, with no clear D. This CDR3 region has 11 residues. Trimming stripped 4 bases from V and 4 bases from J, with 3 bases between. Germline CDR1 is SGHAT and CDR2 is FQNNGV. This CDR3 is CASSYPDTQYF. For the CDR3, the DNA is TGTGCCAGCAGCTACCCAGATACGCAGTATTTT.

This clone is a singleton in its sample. CDR3 DNA: TGTGCCAGCTCACCACCGCGAGGGGCGAACACTGAAGCTTTCTTT. Its translation: CASSPPRGANTEAFF. The rearrangement joins TRBV18 to TRBJ1-1; tentative D call: TRBD1 (5 bases). Germline CDR1 is KGHSH and CDR2 is LQKENI. The CDR3 has 15 residues. The germline V and J ends were trimmed by 0 bases and 1 base, with 9 bases remaining between them.

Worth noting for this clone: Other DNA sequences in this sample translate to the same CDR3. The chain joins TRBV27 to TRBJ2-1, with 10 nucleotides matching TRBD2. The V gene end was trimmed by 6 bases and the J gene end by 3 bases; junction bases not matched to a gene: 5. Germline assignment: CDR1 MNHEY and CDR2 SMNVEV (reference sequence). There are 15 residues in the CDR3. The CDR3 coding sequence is TGTGCCAGCAGCCTACTAGCGGGGATCTACAATGAGCAGTTCTTC. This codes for CASSLLAGIYNEQFF.

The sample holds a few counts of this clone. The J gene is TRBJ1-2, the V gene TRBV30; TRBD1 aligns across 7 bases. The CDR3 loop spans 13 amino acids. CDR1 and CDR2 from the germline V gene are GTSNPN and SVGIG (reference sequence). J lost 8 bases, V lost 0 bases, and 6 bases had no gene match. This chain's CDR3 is CAWSVRQGDGYTF. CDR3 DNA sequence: TGTGCCTGGAGTGTACGGCAGGGGGACGGCTACACCTTC.